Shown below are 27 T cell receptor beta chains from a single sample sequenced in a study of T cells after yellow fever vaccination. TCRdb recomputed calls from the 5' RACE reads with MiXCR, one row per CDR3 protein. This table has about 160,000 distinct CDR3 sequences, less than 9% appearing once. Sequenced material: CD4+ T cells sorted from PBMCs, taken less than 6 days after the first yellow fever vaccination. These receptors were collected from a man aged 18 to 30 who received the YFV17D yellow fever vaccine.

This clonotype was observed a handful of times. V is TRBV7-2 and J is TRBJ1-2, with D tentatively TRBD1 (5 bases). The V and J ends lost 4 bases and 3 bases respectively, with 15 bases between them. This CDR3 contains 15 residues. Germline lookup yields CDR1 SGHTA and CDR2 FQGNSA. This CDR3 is CASSYPRQGDYGYTF. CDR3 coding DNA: TGTGCCAGCAGCTACCCCCGGCAGGGAGACTATGGCTACACCTTC. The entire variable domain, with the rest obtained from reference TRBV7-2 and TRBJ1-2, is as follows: GAGVSQSPSNKVTEKGKDVELRCDPISGHTALYWYRQSLGQGLEFLIYFQGNSAPDKSGLPSDRFSAERTGGSVSTLTIQRTQQEDSAVYLCASSYPRQGDYGYTFGSGTRLTVV.

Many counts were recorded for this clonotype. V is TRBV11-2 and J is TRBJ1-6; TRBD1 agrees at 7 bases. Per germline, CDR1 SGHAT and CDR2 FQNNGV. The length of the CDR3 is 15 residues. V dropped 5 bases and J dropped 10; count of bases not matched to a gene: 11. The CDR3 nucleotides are TGTGCCAGCAGCCCATCAAGACAGGGCTTATCACCCCTCCACTTT. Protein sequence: CASSPSRQGLSPLHF.

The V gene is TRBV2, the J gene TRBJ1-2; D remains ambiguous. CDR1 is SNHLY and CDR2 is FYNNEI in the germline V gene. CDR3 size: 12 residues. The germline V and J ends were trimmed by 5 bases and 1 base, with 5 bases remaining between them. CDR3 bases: TGTGCCAGCAGTATTTATAACTATGGCTACACCTTC. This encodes CASSIYNYGYTF.

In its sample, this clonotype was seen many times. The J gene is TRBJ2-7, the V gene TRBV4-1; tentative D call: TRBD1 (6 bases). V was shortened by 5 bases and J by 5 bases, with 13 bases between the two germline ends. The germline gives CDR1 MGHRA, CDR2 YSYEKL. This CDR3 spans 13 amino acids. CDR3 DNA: TGCGCCAGCAGCTACAGGGACACCGACGAGCAGTACTTC. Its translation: CASSYRDTDEQYF.

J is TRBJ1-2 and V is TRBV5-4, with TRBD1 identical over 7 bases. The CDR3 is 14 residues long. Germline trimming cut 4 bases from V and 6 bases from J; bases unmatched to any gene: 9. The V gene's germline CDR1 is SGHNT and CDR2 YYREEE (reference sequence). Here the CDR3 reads CASSPTGQGNGYTF. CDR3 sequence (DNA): TGTGCCAGCAGCCCGACAGGGCAGGGGAATGGCTACACCTTC.

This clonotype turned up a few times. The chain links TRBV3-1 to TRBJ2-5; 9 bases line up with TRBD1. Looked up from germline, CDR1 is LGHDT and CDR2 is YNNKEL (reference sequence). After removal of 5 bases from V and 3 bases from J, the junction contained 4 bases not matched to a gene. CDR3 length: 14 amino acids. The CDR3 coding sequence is TGTGCCAGCAGCGACCGGGACAGGGAAGAGACCCAGTACTTC. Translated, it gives CASSDRDREETQYF.

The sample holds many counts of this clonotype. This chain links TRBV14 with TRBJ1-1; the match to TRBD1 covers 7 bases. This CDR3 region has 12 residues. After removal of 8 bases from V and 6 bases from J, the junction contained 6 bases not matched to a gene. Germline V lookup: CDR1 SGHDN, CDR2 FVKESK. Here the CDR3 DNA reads TGTGCCAGCCACGACAGGGTTCCTGAAGCTTTCTTT. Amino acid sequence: CASHDRVPEAFF.

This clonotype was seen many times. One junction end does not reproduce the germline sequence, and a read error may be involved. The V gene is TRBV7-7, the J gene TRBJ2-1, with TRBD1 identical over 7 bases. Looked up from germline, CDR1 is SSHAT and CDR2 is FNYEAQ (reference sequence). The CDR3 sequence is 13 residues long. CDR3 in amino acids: CASSQDRNNEQFF. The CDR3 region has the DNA TGTGCTAGCAGCCAGGACAGGAACAATGAGCAGTTCTTC. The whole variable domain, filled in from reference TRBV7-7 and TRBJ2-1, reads GAGVSQSPRYKVTKRGQDVTLRCDPISSHATLYWYQQALGQGPEFLTYFNYEAQPDKSGLPSDRFSAERPEGSISTLTIQRTEQRDSAMYRCASSQDRNNEQFFGPGTRLTVL.

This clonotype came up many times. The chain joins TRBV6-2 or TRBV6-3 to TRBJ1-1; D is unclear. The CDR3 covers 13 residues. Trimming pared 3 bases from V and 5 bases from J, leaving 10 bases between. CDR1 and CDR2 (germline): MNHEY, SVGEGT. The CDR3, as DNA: TGTGCCAGCAGTTATGGGCGGACGACTGAAGCTTTCTTT. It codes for CASSYGRTTEAFF.

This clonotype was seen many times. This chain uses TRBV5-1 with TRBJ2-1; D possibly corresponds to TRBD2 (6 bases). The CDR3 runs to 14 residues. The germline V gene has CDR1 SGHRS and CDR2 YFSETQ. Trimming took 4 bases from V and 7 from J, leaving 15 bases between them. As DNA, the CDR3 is TGCGCCAGCAGCCCCGGGACCGGGGGTAATGAGCAGTTCTTC. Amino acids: CASSPGTGGNEQFF.

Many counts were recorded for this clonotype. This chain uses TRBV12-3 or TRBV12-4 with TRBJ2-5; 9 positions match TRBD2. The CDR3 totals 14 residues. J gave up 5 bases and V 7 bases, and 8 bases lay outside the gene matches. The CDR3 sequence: CASTPGLAWETQYF. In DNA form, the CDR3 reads TGTGCCAGCACCCCGGGACTAGCATGGGAGACCCAGTACTTC.

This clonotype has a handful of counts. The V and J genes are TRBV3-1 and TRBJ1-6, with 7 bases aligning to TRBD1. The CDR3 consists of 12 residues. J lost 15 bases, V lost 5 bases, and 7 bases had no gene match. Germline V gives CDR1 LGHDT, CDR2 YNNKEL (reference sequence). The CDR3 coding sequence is TGTGCCAGCAGCACGCAGGGACAGAACCTCCACTTT. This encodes CASSTQGQNLHF.

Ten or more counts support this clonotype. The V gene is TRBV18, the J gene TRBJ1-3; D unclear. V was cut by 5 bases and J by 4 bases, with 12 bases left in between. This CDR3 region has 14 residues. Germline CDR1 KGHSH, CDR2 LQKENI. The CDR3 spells CASSATQRGNTIYF. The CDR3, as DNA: TGTGCCAGCTCAGCCACGCAGAGAGGAAACACCATATATTTT.

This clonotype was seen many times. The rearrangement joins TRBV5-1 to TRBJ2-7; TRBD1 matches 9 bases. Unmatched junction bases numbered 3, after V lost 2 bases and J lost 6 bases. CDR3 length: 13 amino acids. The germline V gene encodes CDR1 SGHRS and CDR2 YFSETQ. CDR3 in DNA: TGCGCCAGCAGCTTCTCGACAGGGGGCGAGCAGTACGTC. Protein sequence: CASSFSTGGEQYV.

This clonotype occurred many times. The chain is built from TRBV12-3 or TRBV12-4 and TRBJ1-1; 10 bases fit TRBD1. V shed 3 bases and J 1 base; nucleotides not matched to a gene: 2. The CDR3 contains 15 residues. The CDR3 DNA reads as TGTGCCAGCAGTTTTAGGGACAGGGGGAACACTGAAGCTTTCTTT. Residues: CASSFRDRGNTEAFF.

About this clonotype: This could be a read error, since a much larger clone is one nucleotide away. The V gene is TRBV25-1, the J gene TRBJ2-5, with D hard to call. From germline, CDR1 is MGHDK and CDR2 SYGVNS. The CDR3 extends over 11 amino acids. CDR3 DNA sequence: TGTGCCAGCAGTTGGTTGGAGACCCCGTACTTC. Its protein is CASSWLETPYF.

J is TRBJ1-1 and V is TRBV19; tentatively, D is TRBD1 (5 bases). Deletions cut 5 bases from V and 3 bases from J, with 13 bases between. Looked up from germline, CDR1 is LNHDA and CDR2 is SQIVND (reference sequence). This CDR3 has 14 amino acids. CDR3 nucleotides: TGTGCCAGTAGTCCTCCACGGGGGGACACTGAAGCTTTCTTT. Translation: CASSPPRGDTEAFF.

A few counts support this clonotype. CDR3 region: CASSLRQGAETQYF. DNA of the CDR3: TGTGCCAGCAGCTTGAGACAGGGCGCAGAGACCCAGTACTTC. This chain uses TRBV5-6 with TRBJ2-5; 7 positions match TRBD1. J was trimmed by 4 bases and V by 1 base; bases with no gene match: 4. Germline lookup yields CDR1 SGHDT and CDR2 YYEEEE. The CDR3 runs to 14 residues.

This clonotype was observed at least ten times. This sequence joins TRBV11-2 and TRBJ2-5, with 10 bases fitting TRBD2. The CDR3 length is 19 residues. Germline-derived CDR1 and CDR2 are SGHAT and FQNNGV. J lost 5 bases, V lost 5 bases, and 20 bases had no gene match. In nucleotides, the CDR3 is TGTGCCAGCAGCCGAAGCGGGGGGGCCTACAATACCCCACGGGAGACCCAGTACTTC. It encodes CASSRSGGAYNTPRETQYF.

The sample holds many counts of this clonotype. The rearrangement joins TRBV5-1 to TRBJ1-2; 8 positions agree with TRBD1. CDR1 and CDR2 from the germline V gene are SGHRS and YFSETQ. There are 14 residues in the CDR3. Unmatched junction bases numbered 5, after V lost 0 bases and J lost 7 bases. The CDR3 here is CASSLGQGQGGYTF. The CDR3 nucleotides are TGCGCCAGCAGCTTGGGACAGGGGCAGGGTGGCTACACCTTC.

The CDR3 sequence is CASSVREVGNPSYEQYF. The CDR3 DNA reads as TGTGCCAGCAGTGTCCGAGAGGTAGGGAACCCATCCTACGAGCAGTACTTC. This chain links TRBV12-3 or TRBV12-4 with TRBJ2-7; no firm D call. Trimming removed 5 bases at V and 1 base at J, with 21 bases between. The CDR3 contains 17 residues.

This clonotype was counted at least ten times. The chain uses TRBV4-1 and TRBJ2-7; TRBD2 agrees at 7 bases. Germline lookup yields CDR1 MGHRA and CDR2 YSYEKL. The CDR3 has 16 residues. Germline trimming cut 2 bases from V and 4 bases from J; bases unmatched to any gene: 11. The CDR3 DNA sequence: TGCGCCAGCAGCCAATGGGAGGGGATGCCGGCGTACGAGCAGTACTTC. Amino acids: CASSQWEGMPAYEQYF.

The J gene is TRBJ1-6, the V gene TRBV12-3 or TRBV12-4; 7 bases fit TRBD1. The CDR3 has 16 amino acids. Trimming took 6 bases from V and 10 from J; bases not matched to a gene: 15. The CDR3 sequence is CASSRKGGSSWSPLHF. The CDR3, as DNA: TGTGCCAGCAGCCGAAAAGGGGGCTCTTCCTGGTCACCCCTCCACTTT.

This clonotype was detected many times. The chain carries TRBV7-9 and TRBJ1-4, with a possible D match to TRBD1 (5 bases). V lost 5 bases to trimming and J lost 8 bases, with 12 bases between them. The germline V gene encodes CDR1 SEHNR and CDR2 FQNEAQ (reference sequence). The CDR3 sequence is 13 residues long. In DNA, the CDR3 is TGTGCCAGCAGCCCCCGGGGGGTGGAAAAACTGTTTTTT. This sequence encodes CASSPRGVEKLFF.

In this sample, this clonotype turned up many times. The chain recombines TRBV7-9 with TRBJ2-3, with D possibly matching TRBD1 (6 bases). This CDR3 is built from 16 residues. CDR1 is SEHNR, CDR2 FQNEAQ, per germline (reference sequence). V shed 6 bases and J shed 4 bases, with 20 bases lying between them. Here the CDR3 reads CASRAKRQGNADTQYF. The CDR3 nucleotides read TGTGCCAGCAGGGCGAAAAGGCAGGGGAATGCAGATACGCAGTATTTT.

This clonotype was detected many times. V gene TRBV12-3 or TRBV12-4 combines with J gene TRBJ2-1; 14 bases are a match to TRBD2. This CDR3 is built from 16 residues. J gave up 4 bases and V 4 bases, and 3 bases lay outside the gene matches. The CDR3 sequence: CASSSRTSGGYNEQFF. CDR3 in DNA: TGTGCCAGCAGTTCACGGACTAGCGGGGGGTACAATGAGCAGTTCTTC.

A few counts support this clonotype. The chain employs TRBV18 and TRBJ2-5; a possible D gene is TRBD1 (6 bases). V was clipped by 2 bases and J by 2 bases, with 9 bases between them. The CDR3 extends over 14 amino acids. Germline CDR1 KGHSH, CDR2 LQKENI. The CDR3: CASSPVGGQETQYF. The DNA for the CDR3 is TGTGCCAGCTCACCAGTAGGGGGTCAAGAGACCCAGTACTTC.